This is a list of T cell receptor beta chains from one sample in a study of T cell responses to AZD1222 COVID-19 vaccine. Using immunoSEQ multiplex PCR, the repertoire was profiled, and TCRdb retains in-frame clones only, with some absent. The sample has roughly 120,000 clones; around 81% are singletons. The sequenced sample was peripheral blood, obtained on day 0 of AZD1222 vaccination. The source is an adult in good health. CDR3s include the opening cysteine and the closing phenylalanine or tryptophan.

J gene	V gene	CDR3 protein
TRBJ1-1	TRBV21-1	CASSKVYPDGNTEAFF
TRBJ1-4	TRBV19	CASSIRPDVNEKLFF
TRBJ2-7	TRBV5-4	CASSLADRRGYEQYF
TRBJ1-1	TRBV18	CASSPFRGDLNTEAFF
TRBJ1-2	TRBV5-4	CASRPGQVNYGYTF
TRBJ2-7	TRBV18	CASSPRSRTSGNGEQYF
TRBJ2-5	TRBV6-4	CASRRPNRAAEETQYF
TRBJ1-3	TRBV28	CASYPGTNSGNTIYF
TRBJ1-5	TRBV25-1	CASSESQGWQPQHF
TRBJ1-2	TRBV5-6	CASSLGGQGIYTF